This TCR beta chain was sequenced for a study of shared clonotypes between healthy human individuals. In the source study's methods: Filtering differed because ImmunoSEQ produced junction-only sequences that carried no quality scores. TCRdb's copy holds only in-frame clones and misses some; the assay was immunoSEQ multiplex PCR. D and trimming come from the DNA, and the V and J calls and clone size come from that table. The data contain roughly 410,000 clones, about 96% of them singletons. The germline V gene has CDR1 SGHTA and CDR2 FQGNSA. The CDR3 consists of 13 residues. Trimming cost V 1 base and J 8 bases, with 11 bases left between them.

This TCR came from a man younger than 40 in good health. What was sequenced was memory CD8+ T cells sorted from blood. The subset: CD45RO+ cells pooled with CCR7-negative TemRA cells. The rearrangement joins TRBV7-2 to TRBJ2-5; D may be TRBD1 (6 bases). The CDR3 region has the DNA TGTGCCAGCAGCTTAGTGACAGGTAGAACCCAGTACTTC. It encodes CASSLVTGRTQYF. Based on the CDR3 plus reference TRBV7-2 and TRBJ2-5, the full variable domain is GAGVSQSPSNKVTEKGKDVELRCDPISGHTALYWYRQSLGQGLEFLIYFQGNSAPDKSGLPSDRFSAERTGGSVSTLTIQRTQQEDSAVYLCASSLVTGRTQYFGPGTRLLVL.